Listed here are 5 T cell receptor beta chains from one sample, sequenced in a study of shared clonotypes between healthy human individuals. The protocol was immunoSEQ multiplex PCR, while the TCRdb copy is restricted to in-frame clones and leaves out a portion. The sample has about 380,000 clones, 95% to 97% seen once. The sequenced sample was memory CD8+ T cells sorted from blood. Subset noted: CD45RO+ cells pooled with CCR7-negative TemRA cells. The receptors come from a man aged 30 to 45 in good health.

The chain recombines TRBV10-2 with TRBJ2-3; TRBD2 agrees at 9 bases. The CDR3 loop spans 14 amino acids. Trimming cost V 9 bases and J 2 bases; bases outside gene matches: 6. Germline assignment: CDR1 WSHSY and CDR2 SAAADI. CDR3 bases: TGCGCCAGTTCTTTAGCGGGAGCCACAGATACGCAGTATTTT. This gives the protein CASSLAGATDTQYF.

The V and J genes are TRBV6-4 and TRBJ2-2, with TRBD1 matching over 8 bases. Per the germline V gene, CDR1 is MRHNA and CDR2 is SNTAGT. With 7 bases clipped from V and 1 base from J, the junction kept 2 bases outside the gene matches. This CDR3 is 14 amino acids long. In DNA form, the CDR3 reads TGTGCCAGCACCGGGACAGGGAACACCGGGGAGCTGTTTTTT. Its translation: CASTGTGNTGELFF.

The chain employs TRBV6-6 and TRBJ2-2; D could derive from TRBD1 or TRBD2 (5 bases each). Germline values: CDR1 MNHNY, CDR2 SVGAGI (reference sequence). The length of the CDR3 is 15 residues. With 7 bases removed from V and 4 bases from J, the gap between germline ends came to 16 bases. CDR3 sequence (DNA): TGTGCCAGCACTCAGGCCGGGACGTTCACCGGGGAGCTGTTTTTT. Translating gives CASTQAGTFTGELFF.

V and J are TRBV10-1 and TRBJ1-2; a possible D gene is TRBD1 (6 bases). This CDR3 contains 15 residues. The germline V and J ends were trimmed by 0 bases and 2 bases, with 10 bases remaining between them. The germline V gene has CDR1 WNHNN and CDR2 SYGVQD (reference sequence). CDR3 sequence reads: CASSESEQGNYGYTF. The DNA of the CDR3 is TGCGCCAGCAGTGAGTCGGAACAGGGCAACTATGGCTACACCTTC.

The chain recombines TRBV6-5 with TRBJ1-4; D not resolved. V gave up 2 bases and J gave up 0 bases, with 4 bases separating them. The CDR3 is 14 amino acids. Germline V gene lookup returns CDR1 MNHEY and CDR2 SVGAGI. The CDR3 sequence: CASSYTATNEKLFF. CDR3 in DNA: TGTGCCAGCAGTTACACAGCAACTAATGAAAAACTGTTTTTT.